This T cell receptor beta chain derives from a study of cytomegalovirus exposure and HLA in healthy donors. Study-level results: Only CMV serostatus was available as immune exposure information. There were some public TCRs occurring in many donors, but most TCR sequences were rare.

The primer mix had 60 Vbeta and 13 Jbeta primers. Some clones are missing from TCRdb's copy, which holds only in-frame ones; the method was immunoSEQ multiplex PCR. This table holds under 150,000 clones, around 81% found once. There are 16 residues in the CDR3. The germline CDR1 and CDR2 sequences are LGHNA and YSLEER. Trimming took 1 base from V and 6 from J; bases not matched to a gene: 7. Turning to this clone: The target antigen is unknown.

This TCR was sampled from a man between 18 and 35 years old in good health and CMV-seronegative. The genes are TRBV4-3 and TRBJ2-1, with 9 bases matching TRBD2. The sample comprised PBMCs. In DNA, the CDR3 is TGCGCCAGCAGCCAAGCCGGGACTAGCATTGCCAATGAGCAGTTCTTC. This codes for CASSQAGTSIANEQFF.